This T cell receptor beta chain was found in a study of shared clonotypes between healthy human individuals. The germline V and J ends were trimmed by 2 bases and 12 bases, with 8 bases remaining between them. Germline CDR1 reads LNHDA; CDR2 reads SQIVND (reference sequence). The CDR3 extends over 11 amino acids. Method: immunoSEQ multiplex PCR; TCRdb's copy keeps in-frame clones and lacks some. The table lists 1,400,000 or so clones, around 98.5% of them singletons. Subsets obtained from CD4+ cells comprised CD45RA+ naive and CD45RA-negative memory cells. The source is a man aged 25-40 years in good health. Sequenced input: naive CD4+ T cells sorted from blood. Subset of the sample: CD45RA+ positively selected. The V call is TRBV19, the J call TRBJ2-1; D is unresolved. Here the CDR3 DNA reads TGTGCCAGTAGTATAAACCGACGGCAGTTCTTC. It translates to CASSINRRQFF.